These 15 T cell receptor beta chains were all obtained from the same sample, sequenced in a study of cytomegalovirus exposure and HLA in healthy donors. With 60 Vbeta and 13 Jbeta primers, the PCR was carried out. Produced via immunoSEQ multiplex PCR; TCRdb's table is partial and in-frame only. The listing records tens of thousands of clones. The specimen sequenced was PBMCs. The receptors shown here come from a male donor in good health and CMV-seropositive.

The genes are TRBV7-2 and TRBJ1-1; D gene uncertain. CDR1 is SGHTA, CDR2 FQGNSA, per germline. This CDR3 contains 13 residues. DNA for the CDR3: TGTGTGAGCCGGGAGCTCATGAACACTGAAGCTTTCTTT. It codes for CVSRELMNTEAFF.

The V gene is TRBV30, the J gene TRBJ1-1; D is unresolved. With 4 bases removed from V and 4 bases from J, the gap between germline ends came to 7 bases. The CDR3 has 11 residues. Germline values: CDR1 GTSNPN, CDR2 SVGIG (reference sequence). CDR3 sequence (DNA): TGTGCCTGGACCCGGGGCACTGAAGCTTTCTTT. Protein: CAWTRGTEAFF.

This chain links TRBV30 with TRBJ2-3; D is possibly TRBD2 (6 bases). CDR3 size: 14 residues. From germline, CDR1 is GTSNPN and CDR2 SVGIG (reference sequence). V lost 3 bases, J lost 0 bases, and 10 bases lay in between. CDR3 loop: CAWSGGFSTDTQYF. Written as DNA, the CDR3 is TGTGCCTGGAGCGGAGGGTTTAGCACAGATACGCAGTATTTT.

J is TRBJ2-3 and V is TRBV10-2; TRBD1 matches at 7 bases. Germline V gene sequence: CDR1 WSHSY, CDR2 SAAADI. V lost 8 bases, J lost 1 base, and 3 bases stayed unmatched. CDR3 length: 13 residues. CDR3 DNA sequence: TGCGCCAGCTCTGACAGGGGCACAGATACGCAGTATTTT. Translation gives CASSDRGTDTQYF.

This rearrangement joins TRBV6-5 to TRBJ1-1; maybe TRBD1 (5 bases). The CDR3 extends over 15 amino acids. Germline lookup yields CDR1 MNHEY and CDR2 SVGAGI. Trimming pared 6 bases from V and 1 base from J, leaving 15 bases between. The DNA of the CDR3 is TGTGCCAGCAGGCGCCGGGGCGGGAGGAACACTGAAGCTTTCTTT. Translated, it gives CASRRRGGRNTEAFF.

The V and J genes are TRBV5-1 and TRBJ1-1; D is unclear. The CDR3 length is 14 residues. V lost 1 base to trimming and J lost 1 base, with 8 bases between them. The germline gives CDR1 SGHRS, CDR2 YFSETQ. Written as DNA, the CDR3 is TGCGCCAGCAGCTTGTTAGCGCAGAACACTGAAGCTTTCTTT. This translates into CASSLLAQNTEAFF.

The V call is TRBV5-1, the J call TRBJ1-1; no reliable D call. The V gene's germline CDR1 is SGHRS and CDR2 YFSETQ. This CDR3 is built from 15 residues. The ends were cut back, 6 bases at V and 3 bases at J, with 18 bases in the middle. The CDR3 DNA is TGCGCCAGCATCCCTTTTCCGGGAGCCGACACTGAAGCTTTCTTT. This sequence encodes CASIPFPGADTEAFF.

V and J are TRBV6-4 and TRBJ2-3; TRBD2 agrees at 14 bases. Per the germline V gene, CDR1 is MRHNA and CDR2 is SNTAGT. Trimming cost V 6 bases and J 6 bases; bases outside gene matches: 5. This CDR3 has 15 amino acids. CDR3 sequence: CASSPGLAGVDTQYF. DNA of the CDR3: TGTGCCAGCAGCCCGGGACTAGCGGGGGTGGATACGCAGTATTTT.

This chain connects TRBV19 to TRBJ1-6; D is unclear. Germline values: CDR1 LNHDA, CDR2 SQIVND (reference sequence). Trimming stripped 4 bases from V and 4 bases from J, with 14 bases between. This CDR3 region has 16 residues. The CDR3: CASSTWRAEYNSPLHF. CDR3 coding DNA: TGTGCCAGTAGTACCTGGAGGGCGGAGTATAATTCACCCCTCCACTTT.

This chain connects TRBV7-2 to TRBJ1-2; the D gene is possibly TRBD1 (5 bases). Looked up from germline, CDR1 is SGHTA and CDR2 is FQGNSA. Trimming took off 5 bases at V and 2 bases at J, with 12 bases between the two ends. The CDR3 is made up of 14 amino acids. CDR3 amino acids: CASSPMTENYGYTF. The DNA of the CDR3 is TGTGCCAGCAGCCCGATGACAGAGAACTATGGCTACACCTTC.

The V and J genes are TRBV7-6 and TRBJ2-7; D is perhaps TRBD2 (7 bases). Between the trimmed V and J ends, which lost 5 bases and 0 bases, there was a span of 14 bases. In germline, CDR1 is SGHVS, CDR2 FNYEAQ. CDR3 length equals 15 residues. The CDR3: CASSGGAADSYEQYF. The CDR3 DNA is TGTGCCAGCAGCGGGGGGGCGGCCGACTCCTACGAGCAGTACTTC.

The CDR3 bases are TGTGCCAGCTCACCACAAGAACAGGAGAACACTGAAGCTTTCTTT. This codes for CASSPQEQENTEAFF. The J gene is TRBJ1-1, the V gene TRBV18; maybe TRBD1 (5 bases). The CDR3 runs to 15 residues. V was shortened by 1 base and J by 1 base, with 10 bases between the two germline ends. The germline V gene has CDR1 KGHSH and CDR2 LQKENI.

CDR3 residues: CASSYGPGFGEQYF. CDR3 coding DNA: TGTGCCAGCAGTTATGGTCCAGGGTTTGGAGAGCAGTACTTC. The V call is TRBV6-5, the J call TRBJ2-7, with a weak D call TRBD1 (5 bases). V lost 3 bases and J lost 7, with 16 bases in between. CDR3 length: 14 residues. Germline CDR1 and CDR2: MNHEY and SVGAGI.

The chain couples TRBV4-2 to TRBJ2-5; 11 positions agree with TRBD2. CDR1 is LGHNA and CDR2 is YNFKEQ in the germline V gene. V gave up 3 bases and J gave up 7 bases; unmatched junction bases: 7. The length of the CDR3 is 15 residues. Written as DNA, the CDR3 is TGTGCCAGCAGCCAGGATAGCGGGGGGGCCGGGACCCAGTACTTC. Encoded protein: CASSQDSGGAGTQYF.

The CDR3 is CASSLAVTSYEQYF. CDR3 nucleotides: TGCGCCAGCAGCTTAGCGGTAACCTCCTACGAGCAGTACTTC. The V gene is TRBV5-1, the J gene TRBJ2-7; D might be TRBD2 (5 bases). The CDR3 length is 14 residues. Trimming pared 2 bases from V and 0 bases from J, leaving 9 bases between. Germline assignment: CDR1 SGHRS and CDR2 YFSETQ.